Here is one T cell receptor beta chain with its context. The antigen is undetermined. MiXCR, applied by TCRdb to the 5' RACE reads, yields one record per CDR3 protein. The sample records about 540,000 distinct CDR3 sequences, 9.5% to 15% being singletons. Germline CDR1 SGHTA, CDR2 FQGNSA. Germline trimming cut 1 base from V and 4 bases from J; bases unmatched to any gene: 10. The CDR3 covers 17 residues. This entry is derived from a study of CD8 T cells in ankylosing spondylitis. Whole-study findings and limits: Within ankylosing spondylitis blood, a TCR beta motif made up of several highly homologous variants appeared to be characteristic. Disease-associated clones were reportedly significantly overrepresented in matched ankylosing spondylitis synovial fluid.

This chain uses TRBV7-2 with TRBJ2-3; 8 nucleotides align to TRBD2. This TCR derives from a male donor with ankylosing spondylitis. The sequencing sample was made of blood, either unsorted or a sorted T cell fraction (not recorded which). The CDR3 DNA sequence: TGTGCCAGCAGCTTAGGATTGGAGCGGGAGTACGCAGATACGCAGTATTTT. This sequence encodes CASSLGLEREYADTQYF.